This TCR beta chain was identified during a study of beta chain features in type 1 diabetes (dated by TCRdb to 2017 to 2018). Study-level background: Patients and healthy donors did not differ in mean age, gender distribution, total cell number or subset yield. In the study, TCRB repertoires of sorted circulating CD4+ T cell subsets from recently diagnosed type 1 diabetes patients were compared with those of matched healthy donors. A total of about 100 million sorted cells were examined across all samples, and RNA yield correlated strongly with the number of cells per subset. Whereas all 30 or so donors provided naive and central memory subsets, regulatory and stem cell-like memory subsets were isolated from just 8 patients and roughly eight healthy donors.

The CDR3 runs 14 residues from the cysteine to the phenylalanine. The read is trimmed to its CDR3 DNA, 42 bases read in frame from base 1. The germline V gene gives CDR1 as SGHNT and CDR2 as YENEEA. The V end loses 7 bases and the J end loses 6 bases, and a stretch of 17 bases separates them. Results the study describes overall, beyond this receptor: In all four CD4+ subsets, TCRB CDR3 length was moderately but significantly shorter in type 1 diabetes patients. Fewer insertions and more nucleotide deletions at VDJ recombination sites were observed in patients with type 1 diabetes, implying thymic rearrangement abnormalities. Because cDNA rather than genomic DNA was sequenced, highly expressing activated cells could have been over-represented, although no difference in activation and CD3 levels was found between groups. Shorter templates might have been favored by PCR, but patient and control samples were amplified and corrected together, so both groups would have been affected equally by any skew. The naive, central memory and regulatory TCRB repertoires appeared to resemble one another more closely among patients than among healthy donors. HLA sub-analyses involved small numbers of individuals, so any influence of HLA type on TCRB rearrangement remained unresolved.

The entire amount of isolated RNA was reverse transcribed using the High Capacity cDNA Reverse Transcription Kit, so the sequenced TCRB transcripts were expressed ones. Deep immunoSEQ sequencing was applied to naive, central memory and regulatory T cell samples, giving an average of about 3.4 million total reads per sample. Sorted cells were lysed in RLT buffer and RNA was extracted with DNase-treated RNeasy Micro or Mini kits, depending on cell number. To prevent cross-contamination, every cell subset was processed on its own, while patient and healthy donor samples were processed together. TCRB sequences were amplified from cDNA with the immunoSEQ multiplex PCR, producing 87-bp fragments spanning the CDR3 region. Sequencing of the amplicons was done on the Illumina HiSeq platform. The study's own analysis went as follows. PCR bias was computationally corrected using synthetic template baselines, reads within Hamming distance 2 were collapsed, and singletons that could not be merged were discarded. Reads were aligned against IMGT so that V, D and J genes, CDR3 length and insertions or deletions at six rearrangement sites could be assigned. Within each subset, clonotype counts were normalized to sorted cell number, after which true diversity and Gini coefficients were computed with the tcR R package. The overlap coefficient, calculated on TCRB nucleotide sequences, was used to quantify repertoire sharing. Out-of-frame TCRB sequences from naive cells were analyzed as a proxy for the pre-selection repertoire. TCRdb stores this immuneACCESS table with in-frame sequences only. Part of the clones is absent; in the studies checked, under half of the shortfall reflects unresolved V genes, and no reason is known for the rest. V, J and clone size are taken as reported in that table, and D and trimming were inferred from the DNA itself. Across this sample there are 550,000 to 850,000 clones, with 13% seen only once. The top ten hold about 0.02% of the sample.

Concerning this clone: It lacks a known antigen. Qualities for individual bases were not recorded, and no much larger clone is one base off.

Each donor gave one peripheral blood draw, averaging approximately 0.12 L, which was collected into heparinised tubes. Naive, central memory, regulatory and stem cell-like memory CD4+ T cells were sorted on a BD FACSAria II using a panel including CD45RO, CCR7, CD25, CD127, CD95 and CD27. A purity above 98% was achieved for all sorted populations. PBMCs were separated immediately by Lymphoprep density gradient centrifugation and were stained directly, without being cultured. So that batch effects would be minimized, each experiment stained and sorted samples in pairs, pairing one healthy donor with one patient.

The chain couples TRBV11-3 to TRBJ2-3; matching of 5 bases hints at TRBD1 as the D gene. The specimen sequenced was naive CD4+ T cells from blood. The sample's cell subset or site label, decoded: true naive CD4+ T cells. The receptor's source is a man aged 18-30 years with type 1 diabetes. The CDR3 corresponds to CASNLQGPTDTQYF. The sequenced DNA: TGTGCCAGCAACCTCCAGGGCCCCACGGATACGCAGTATTTT.